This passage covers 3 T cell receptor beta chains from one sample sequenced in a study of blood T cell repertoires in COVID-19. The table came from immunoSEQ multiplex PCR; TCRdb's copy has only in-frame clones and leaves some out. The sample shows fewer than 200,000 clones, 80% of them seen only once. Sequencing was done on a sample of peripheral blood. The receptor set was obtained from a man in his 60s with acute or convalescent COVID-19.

CDR3 region: CASSLGQGWSNQPQHF. As DNA, the CDR3 is TGTGCCAGCAGCTTAGGGCAGGGCTGGAGCAATCAGCCCCAGCATTTT. The rearrangement joins TRBV7-8 to TRBJ1-5, with a tentative D call TRBD1 (5 bases). V lost 1 base, J lost 1 base, and 11 bases lay in between. The CDR3 loop spans 16 amino acids. The germline V gene encodes CDR1 SGHVS and CDR2 FQNEAQ.

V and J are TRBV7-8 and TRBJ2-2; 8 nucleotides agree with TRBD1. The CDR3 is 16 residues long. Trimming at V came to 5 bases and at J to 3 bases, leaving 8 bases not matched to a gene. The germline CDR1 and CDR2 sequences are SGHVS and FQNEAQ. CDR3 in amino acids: CASSPLTGVYTGELFF. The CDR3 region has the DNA TGTGCCAGCAGCCCACTGACAGGGGTGTACACCGGGGAGCTGTTTTTT.

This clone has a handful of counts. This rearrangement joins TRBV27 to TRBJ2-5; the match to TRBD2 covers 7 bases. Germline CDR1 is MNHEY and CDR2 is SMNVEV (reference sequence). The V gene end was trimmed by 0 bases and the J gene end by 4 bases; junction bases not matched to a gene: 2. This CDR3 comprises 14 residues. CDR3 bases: TGTGCCAGCAGTTTATCGAGCGGGGTAGAGACCCAGTACTTC. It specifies CASSLSSGVETQYF.